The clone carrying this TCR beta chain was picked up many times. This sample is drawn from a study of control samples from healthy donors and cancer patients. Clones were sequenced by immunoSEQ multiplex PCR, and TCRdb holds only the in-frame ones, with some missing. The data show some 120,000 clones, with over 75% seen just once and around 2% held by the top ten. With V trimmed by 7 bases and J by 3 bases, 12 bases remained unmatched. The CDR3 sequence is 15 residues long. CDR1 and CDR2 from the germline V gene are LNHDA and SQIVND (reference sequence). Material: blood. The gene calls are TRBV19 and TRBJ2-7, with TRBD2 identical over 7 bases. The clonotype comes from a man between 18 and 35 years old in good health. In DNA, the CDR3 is TGTGCCAGTAACCGGGGCGGGAGCCAAATCTACGAGCAGTACTTC. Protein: CASNRGGSQIYEQYF.